The present T cell receptor beta chain was sequenced within a study of radiotherapy plus CTLA-4 blockade in lung cancer. As for the study in general: Among enrolled patients, over 15% responded and more than 25% achieved disease control. Overall study results and limits: Reports state that early shifts in blood T cell clones, with interferon-beta, best predicted response. Tumor-derived TCR clones expanded in blood after radiotherapy plus ipilimumab.

With respect to this clone: Its specificity is unknown.

V gave up 2 bases and J gave up 4 bases, with 6 bases separating them. Germline V gives CDR1 DFQATT, CDR2 SNEGSKA (reference sequence). The CDR3 has 11 residues. Using immunoSEQ multiplex PCR, the repertoire was profiled, and TCRdb retains in-frame clones only, with some absent. The sample holds about 73,000 clones, around 87% seen once. Chemo-refractory metastatic non-small-cell lung cancer patients were treated with focal radiation plus CTLA-4 blockade with ipilimumab. This sequence was found in a human donor with non-small cell lung cancer that progressed on radiotherapy plus ipilimumab. V is TRBV20-1 and J is TRBJ2-7; D is unclear. The specimen comprised peripheral blood, sampled from a patient treated with radiotherapy plus ipilimumab. The CDR3: CSARFTYEQYF. CDR3 in DNA: TGCAGTGCTAGATTTACGTACGAGCAGTACTTC.